Presented here are 8 T cell receptor beta chains from one specimen sequenced in a study of shared clonotypes between healthy human individuals. Clones were read by immunoSEQ multiplex PCR, and TCRdb kept only the in-frame ones, dropping some. The sample yields around 700,000 clones, around 73% seen once. Sequencing was performed on memory CD4+ T cells sorted from blood. The subset: CD45RA-negative fraction. The source of these receptors is a woman aged 25 to 39 in good health.

The chain uses TRBV9 and TRBJ1-5, with a tentative D call TRBD1 (6 bases). Germline V gene data show CDR1 as SGDLS and CDR2 as YYNGEE. The CDR3 totals 17 residues. V was cut by 3 bases and J by 2 bases, with 18 bases left in between. CDR3 sequence (DNA): TGTGCCAGCAGCGCGTTACCCGGGACAACGGGCAATCAGCCCCAGCATTTT. Its protein product is CASSALPGTTGNQPQHF.

The chain joins TRBV2 to TRBJ1-1; a weak D match, TRBD1 (5 bases). Trimming removed 1 base from V and 4 bases from J, with 10 bases in between. The CDR3 runs 14 residues. Germline CDR1 and CDR2: SNHLY and FYNNEI. As DNA, the CDR3 is TGTGCCAGCAGTGAAGTTGGGGGTTCCACTGAAGCTTTCTTT. Encoded protein: CASSEVGGSTEAFF.

The DNA of the CDR3 is TGTGCCGGATCCACAGGGAACACTGAAGCTTTCTTT. It encodes CAGSTGNTEAFF. This chain connects TRBV7-9 to TRBJ1-1, with D perhaps TRBD1 (5 bases). V lost 11 bases and J lost 1, with 11 bases in between. The CDR3 consists of 12 residues. Germline CDR1 SEHNR, CDR2 FQNEAQ (reference sequence).

This chain joins TRBV6-1 and TRBJ1-2; weak D call: TRBD1 (6 bases). V was shortened by 1 base and J by 3 bases, with 12 bases between the two germline ends. Germline V gene lookup returns CDR1 MNHNS and CDR2 SASEGT. The CDR3 sequence is 15 residues long. The CDR3 here is CASSEGPDRYYGYTF. The CDR3 nucleotides read TGTGCCAGCAGTGAAGGCCCGGACAGATACTATGGCTACACCTTC.

This chain uses TRBV7-2 with TRBJ2-5, with D possibly matching TRBD1 (5 bases). Trimming left V 5 bases short and J 2 bases short, with 12 bases between. Per germline, CDR1 SGHTA and CDR2 FQGNSA. The CDR3 has 14 amino acids. CDR3 protein: CASSRTRAQETQYF. The CDR3 DNA sequence: TGTGCCAGCAGCCGGACACGTGCGCAAGAGACCCAGTACTTC.

The chain joins TRBV27 to TRBJ1-5; 7 bases map to TRBD1. Germline V gene lookup returns CDR1 MNHEY and CDR2 SMNVEV (reference sequence). J lost 4 bases, V lost 3 bases, and 6 bases had no gene match. CDR3 size: 15 residues. CDR3 protein: CASSLREQGNQPQHF. As DNA, the CDR3 is TGTGCCAGCAGTTTGCGGGAACAGGGGAATCAGCCCCAGCATTTT.

This clone has just one count. V is TRBV6-1 and J is TRBJ2-7; 10 positions agree with TRBD1. Unmatched junction bases numbered 12, after V lost 8 bases and J lost 5 bases. CDR1 is MNHNS and CDR2 is SASEGT in the germline V gene. The CDR3 has 15 residues. The CDR3 is CASLPMWDRGHEQYF. In DNA form, the CDR3 reads TGTGCCAGCCTTCCAATGTGGGACAGGGGTCACGAGCAGTACTTC.

CDR3 amino acids: CASSKGAGQPQHF. CDR3 DNA: TGTGCCAGTAGTAAGGGGGCGGGTCAGCCCCAGCATTTT. V usage is TRBV19 and J usage is TRBJ1-5, with TRBD1 identical over 7 bases. The CDR3 consists of 13 residues. The germline V gene has CDR1 LNHDA and CDR2 SQIVND (reference sequence). Unmatched junction bases numbered 3, after V lost 4 bases and J lost 6 bases.